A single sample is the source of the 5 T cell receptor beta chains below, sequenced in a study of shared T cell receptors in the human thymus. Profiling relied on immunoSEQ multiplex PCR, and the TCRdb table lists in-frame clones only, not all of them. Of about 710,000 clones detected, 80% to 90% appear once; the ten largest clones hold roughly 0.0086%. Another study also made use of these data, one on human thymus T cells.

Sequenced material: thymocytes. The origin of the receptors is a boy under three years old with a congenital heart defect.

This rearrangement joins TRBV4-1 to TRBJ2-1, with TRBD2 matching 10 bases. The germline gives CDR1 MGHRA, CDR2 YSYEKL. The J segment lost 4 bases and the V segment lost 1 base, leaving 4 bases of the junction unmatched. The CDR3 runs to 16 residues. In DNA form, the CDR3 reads TGCGCCAGCAGCCAAGTACTAGCGGGGAGATACAATGAGCAGTTCTTC. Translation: CASSQVLAGRYNEQFF.

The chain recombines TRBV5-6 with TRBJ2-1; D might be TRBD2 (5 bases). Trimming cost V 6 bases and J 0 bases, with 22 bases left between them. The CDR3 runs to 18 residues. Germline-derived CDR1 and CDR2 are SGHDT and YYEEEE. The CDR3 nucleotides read TGTGCCAGCACCCCGTCCCCTTTCCGGACTCACTCCTACAATGAGCAGTTCTTC. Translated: CASTPSPFRTHSYNEQFF.

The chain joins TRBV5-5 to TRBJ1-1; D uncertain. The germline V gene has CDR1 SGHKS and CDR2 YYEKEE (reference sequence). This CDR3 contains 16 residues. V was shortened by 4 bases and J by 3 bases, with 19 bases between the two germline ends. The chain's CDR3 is CASSHSETVLDTEAFF. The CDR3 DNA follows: TGTGCCAGCAGCCACTCGGAGACGGTGTTAGACACTGAAGCTTTCTTT.

CDR3 DNA: TGTGCCAGCAGCTTACTGGGGCAAGGGGGCTACGAGCAGTACTTC. Translated: CASSLLGQGGYEQYF. The chain recombines TRBV13 with TRBJ2-7, with D possibly matching TRBD1 (6 bases). The CDR3 has 15 residues. Trimming left V 2 bases short and J 3 bases short, with 14 bases between. The germline V gene encodes CDR1 PRHDT and CDR2 FYEKMQ (reference sequence).

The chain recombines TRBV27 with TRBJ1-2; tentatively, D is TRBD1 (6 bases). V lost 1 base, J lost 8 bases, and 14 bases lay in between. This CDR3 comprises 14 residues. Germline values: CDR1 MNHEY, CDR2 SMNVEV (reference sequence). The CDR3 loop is CASSLWGGAKGYTF. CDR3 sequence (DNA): TGTGCCAGCAGTTTATGGGGGGGGGCAAAGGGCTACACCTTC.